This T cell receptor (beta chain) was sequenced for a study of cytomegalovirus exposure and HLA in healthy donors. The CDR3 spans 15 residues. Per the germline V gene, CDR1 is SGHDN and CDR2 is FVKESK. The V gene end was trimmed by 4 bases and the J gene end by 0 bases; junction bases not matched to a gene: 3. This PCR relied on a set of 60 Vbeta primers and 13 Jbeta primers. Libraries were prepared by immunoSEQ multiplex PCR; TCRdb keeps only in-frame clonotypes and omits some of them. The sample lists about 100,000 clones; around 10% were seen once. The rearrangement uses TRBV14 and TRBJ2-1, with 7 bases aligning to TRBD1. The sample taken for sequencing was PBMCs. The receptor was isolated from a man aged 35 to 55 in good health and CMV-seropositive. CDR3 bases: TGTGCCAGCAGCCCAGGGACAGCCTCCTACAATGAGCAGTTCTTC. It codes for CASSPGTASYNEQFF.